These T cell receptor beta chains were read from a single sample in a study of blood T cell repertoires in COVID-19. Some clones are missing from TCRdb's copy, which holds only in-frame ones; the method was immunoSEQ multiplex PCR. The profile shows 150,000 to 200,000 clones, around 85% of them singletons. Sequenced: peripheral blood. The receptors derive from a woman aged 60-75 years with acute or convalescent COVID-19. CDR3s include the opening cysteine and the closing phenylalanine or tryptophan. D genes are given only for firm matches. Clone size is given for some rows only: seen once, a few or many times, or a class if the clone is expanded.

CASSLGEVRYGYTF	TGTGCCAGCAGCTTAGGTGAGGTCCGCTATGGCTACACCTTC	TRBJ1-2	.	14	TRBV11-2	.
CASSVGTAKNYGYTF	TGTGCCAGCAGCGTAGGGACAGCAAAGAACTATGGCTACACCTTC	TRBJ1-2	.	15	TRBV9	.
CASSFHQGGTEAFF	TGTGCCAGCAGCTTCCACCAGGGAGGCACTGAAGCTTTCTTT	TRBJ1-1	.	14	TRBV7-2	.
CASSPPVRGGTEAFF	TGTGCCAGCTCACCACCGGTAAGGGGAGGCACTGAAGCTTTCTTT	TRBJ1-1	.	15	TRBV18	.
CASNKMTVPNTEAFF	TGTGCCAGTAATAAGATGACAGTACCGAACACTGAAGCTTTCTTT	TRBJ1-1	.	15	TRBV19	.
CSASTGTNPEAFF	TGCAGTGCGAGTACAGGGACCAACCCCGAAGCTTTCTTT	TRBJ1-1	.	13	TRBV20-1	.
CASSRGQGNSGYTF	TGCGCCAGCAGCCGCGGACAGGGTAACTCCGGCTACACCTTC	TRBJ1-2	TRBD1	14	TRBV5-1	.
CASSPSGRETNEQFF	TGCGCCAGCAGCCCGAGCGGGAGGGAGACCAATGAGCAGTTCTTC	TRBJ2-1	TRBD2	15	TRBV5-1	.
CASSLFGTGNLQAKNIQYF	TGTGCCAGCAGTTTATTCGGGACAGGGAACCTACAAGCCAAAAACATTCAGTACTTC	TRBJ2-4	TRBD1	19	TRBV27	.
CAISESSLEVNTEAFF	TGTGCCATCAGTGAGTCGAGTCTTGAAGTGAACACTGAAGCTTTCTTT	TRBJ1-1	.	16	TRBV10-3	.
CATSDRSGTGAPRLSYNEQFF	TGTGCCACCAGTGATCGTTCCGGGACAGGGGCCCCGCGCCTTTCCTACAATGAGCAGTTCTTC	TRBJ2-1	TRBD1	21	TRBV24-1	.
CASSPDEKLFF	TGTGCCAGCAGTCCAGATGAAAAACTGTTTTTT	TRBJ1-4	.	11	TRBV12-3/TRBV12-4	.
CASSQGSSSFQDYEQYF	TGCGCCAGCAGCCAAGGGAGCTCCAGTTTCCAAGACTACGAGCAGTACTTC	TRBJ2-7	.	17	TRBV4-1	.
CASSVTTSGKETQYF	TGTGCCAGTAGTGTGACGACTAGCGGGAAAGAGACCCAGTACTTC	TRBJ2-5	TRBD2	15	TRBV19	.
CATRGDYTDTQYF	TGTGCCACCAGGGGCGATTACACAGATACGCAGTATTTT	TRBJ2-3	.	13	TRBV24-1	.
CASSPGHPTNYGYTF	TGTGCCAGCTCACCGGGACACCCGACTAACTATGGCTACACCTTC	TRBJ1-2	.	15	TRBV18	.
CASTLAGGPRDTQYF	TGCGCCAGCACTCTAGCGGGAGGGCCAAGGGATACGCAGTATTTT	TRBJ2-3	TRBD2	15	TRBV4-1	.
CATSRDPTSGRRETQYF	TGTGCCACCAGCAGAGATCCGACTAGCGGGAGGAGGGAGACCCAGTACTTC	TRBJ2-5	TRBD2	17	TRBV15	.
CASSLGRGTGGQGEQFF	TGCGCCAGCAGTTTGGGACGGGGGACAGGGGGCCAGGGTGAGCAGTTCTTC	TRBJ2-1	TRBD1	17	TRBV5-1	.
CASSPRADTQYF	TGTGCCAGCAGTCCCAGGGCAGATACGCAGTATTTT	TRBJ2-3	.	12	TRBV28	.
CATRGGGPNQPQHF	TGTGCCACCAGGGGTGGAGGTCCTAATCAGCCCCAGCATTTT	TRBJ1-5	.	14	TRBV15	.
CASSPLFAENEQFF	TGTGCCAGTAGCCCCCTTTTCGCGGAAAATGAGCAGTTCTTC	TRBJ2-1	.	14	TRBV19	.
CASSLEPNTGELFF	TGCGCCAGCAGCTTGGAGCCGAACACCGGGGAGCTGTTTTTT	TRBJ2-2	.	14	TRBV5-1	.
CASSFGVGSTEAFF	TGTGCCAGCAGTTTCGGGGTTGGGAGCACTGAAGCTTTCTTT	TRBJ1-1	.	14	TRBV27	.
CATEGLQVDTQYF	TGTGCCACCGAGGGACTACAGGTGGATACGCAGTATTTT	TRBJ2-3	TRBD2	13	TRBV24-1	once
CASSSSGTNPTTQYF	TGTGCCAGCAGTTCTTCCGGGACTAACCCCACGACCCAGTACTTC	TRBJ2-5	TRBD2	15	TRBV6-5	.
CASSREFSYEQYF	TGTGCCAGTAGTAGGGAGTTCTCCTACGAGCAGTACTTC	TRBJ2-7	.	13	TRBV19	.
CASSQVGSREGTEAFF	TGCGCCAGCAGCCAAGTGGGGTCTCGGGAGGGGACTGAAGCTTTCTTT	TRBJ1-1	.	16	TRBV4-1	.
CASSPSVEGTTQYF	TGTGCCAGCAGCCCCTCTGTTGAGGGTACGACCCAGTACTTC	TRBJ2-5	.	14	TRBV3-1/TRBV3-2	.
CASSLSGAGVGLTFF	TGTGCCAGCAGCTTAAGCGGGGCGGGCGTGGGTTTGACTTTCTTT	TRBJ1-1	.	15	TRBV28	.
CASSESGRGVDGYTF	TGTGCCAGCAGTGAATCTGGCAGGGGGGTAGATGGCTACACCTTC	TRBJ1-2	TRBD1	15	TRBV6-1	.
CASSYRGVRNTEAFF	TGTGCCAGTTCCTATCGGGGGGTACGGAACACTGAAGCTTTCTTT	TRBJ1-1	.	15	TRBV25-1	.
CATGQGNSPLHF	TGTGCCACCGGACAGGGGAATTCACCCCTCCACTTT	TRBJ1-6	TRBD1	12	TRBV27	few
CAWRGAGGPRSNEQFF	TGTGCCTGGAGAGGAGCGGGAGGGCCTAGGAGCAATGAGCAGTTCTTC	TRBJ2-1	TRBD2	16	TRBV30	.